In this sample, the clone carrying this T cell receptor (beta chain) turned up a few times. What it recognizes is unknown. This CDR3 spans 18 amino acids. V lost 1 base and J lost 3, with 22 bases in between. Germline CDR1 is SGHKS and CDR2 is YYEKEE (reference sequence). This entry is derived from a study of T-cell reconstitution after alpha-beta-depleted transplantation in children. For TCRbeta, the library was prepared with unique molecular identifiers. Using its own MiXCR run on the PCR reads, TCRdb lists one record per CDR3 protein. The table includes around 960,000 distinct CDR3 sequences, roughly 29% detected once. Overall study results and limits: Recipient T cells and thymic progenitors that survived were the source of the high TCRbeta diversity seen at day 60 in some patients.

Sequenced material: PBMCs, mostly from graft donor cells, taken 360 days after TCRalphabeta/CD19-depleted stem cell transplant. The receptor's source is a boy under two years old who had a stem cell transplant for SCID, so the T cells may come from the graft donor. The chain is built from TRBV5-5 and TRBJ2-5, with a weak D call TRBD2 (5 bases). This chain's CDR3 is CASSLLRAVPDVEETQYF. CDR3 in DNA: TGTGCCAGCAGCTTGTTACGAGCGGTGCCCGATGTTGAAGAGACCCAGTACTTC.